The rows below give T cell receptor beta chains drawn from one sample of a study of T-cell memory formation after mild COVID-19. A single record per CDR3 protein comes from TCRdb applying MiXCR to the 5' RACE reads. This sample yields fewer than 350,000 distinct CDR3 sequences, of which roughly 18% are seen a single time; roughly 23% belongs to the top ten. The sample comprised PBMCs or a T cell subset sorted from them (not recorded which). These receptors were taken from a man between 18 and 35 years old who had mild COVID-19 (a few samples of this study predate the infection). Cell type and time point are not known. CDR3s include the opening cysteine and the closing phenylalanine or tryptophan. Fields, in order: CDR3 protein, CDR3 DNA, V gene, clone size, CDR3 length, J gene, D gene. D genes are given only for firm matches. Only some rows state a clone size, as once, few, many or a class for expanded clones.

CAISDRGSNQPQHF	TGTGCCATCAGTGACCGGGGTTCCAATCAGCCCCAGCATTTT	TRBV10-3	few	14	TRBJ1-5	-
CASSRPRSSYNEQFF	TGTGCCAGCAGCCGGCCTAGGTCCTCATACAATGAGCAGTTCTTC	TRBV3-1	-	15	TRBJ2-1	-
CASSLSQGTYEQYF	TGTGCCAGCAGCTTAAGTCAGGGAACCTACGAGCAGTACTTC	TRBV7-6	-	14	TRBJ2-7	-
CASSQTGTSGFEQYF	TGTGCCAGCAGCCAGACCGGGACTAGCGGTTTTGAGCAGTACTTC	TRBV11-2	-	15	TRBJ2-7	TRBD2
CASREGAGEAFF	TGTGCCAGCAGGGAGGGGGCGGGCGAAGCTTTCTTT	TRBV6-1	-	12	TRBJ1-1	TRBD1
CAARANYGYTF	TGTGCCGCAAGGGCGAACTATGGCTACACCTTC	TRBV6-5	-	11	TRBJ1-2	-
CASSLAPGRAGANVLTF	TGCGCCAGCAGCTTGGCCCCAGGGCGGGCTGGGGCCAACGTCCTGACTTTC	TRBV5-1	-	17	TRBJ2-6	-
CASRHGTGPTDTQYF	TGCGCCAGCCGCCATGGGACAGGGCCTACAGATACGCAGTATTTT	TRBV5-1	-	15	TRBJ2-3	TRBD1
CASSTRTDSPLHF	TGTGCCAGTAGTACAAGAACGGATTCACCCCTCCACTTT	TRBV19	-	13	TRBJ1-6	-
CASSFSTSSGAYEQYF	TGCGCCAGCAGCTTCTCCACTTCTAGCGGGGCCTACGAGCAGTACTTC	TRBV5-1	few	16	TRBJ2-7	TRBD2
CASSPVGGGEYNEQFF	TGTGCCAGCAGCCCCGTTGGCGGGGGGGAATACAATGAGCAGTTCTTC	TRBV6-2/TRBV6-3	few	16	TRBJ2-1	TRBD2
CSARVQGEAFF	TGCAGTGCTAGAGTCCAGGGTGAAGCTTTCTTT	TRBV20-1	-	11	TRBJ1-1	-
CASSPTGTGGRTGELFF	TGTGCCAGCAGTCCGACCGGGACAGGGGGAAGGACCGGGGAGCTGTTTTTT	TRBV3-1	few	17	TRBJ2-2	TRBD1
CATSDTGGPRETQYF	TGTGCCACCAGTGATACGGGGGGCCCCCGGGAGACCCAGTACTTC	TRBV24-1	-	15	TRBJ2-5	-
CASSQVSGFGYTF	TGCGCCAGCAGCCAAGTCTCCGGGTTCGGCTACACCTTC	TRBV4-3	-	13	TRBJ1-2	-
CASRRGLDEKLFF	TGTGCCAGCAGAAGGGGGCTAGATGAAAAACTGTTTTTT	TRBV27	-	13	TRBJ1-4	TRBD1
CASTGGATNEKLFF	TGTGCCAGCACTGGGGGGGCAACTAATGAAAAACTGTTTTTT	TRBV12-3/TRBV12-4	few	14	TRBJ1-4	-
CASSERASRSYNEQFF	TGCGCCAGCAGTGAGAGGGCCTCCCGGTCCTACAATGAGCAGTTCTTC	TRBV10-1	-	16	TRBJ2-1	-
CASSLLDEQYF	TGTGCCAGCAGCCTTTTAGACGAGCAGTACTTC	TRBV7-9	-	11	TRBJ2-7	-
CASSYGRARGEQYF	TGTGCCAGCAGTTACGGCAGGGCTCGGGGCGAGCAGTACTTC	TRBV6-2/TRBV6-3	-	14	TRBJ2-7	-
CATSRVGGWETQYF	TGTGCCACCAGCAGAGTCGGGGGGTGGGAGACCCAGTACTTC	TRBV15	-	14	TRBJ2-5	TRBD2
CASSGPANYGYTF	TGTGCCAGCAGCGGACCAGCTAACTATGGCTACACCTTC	TRBV13	-	13	TRBJ1-2	-
CASSLVGRSYNEQFF	TGCGCCAGCAGCTTGGTTGGTAGGTCCTACAATGAGCAGTTCTTC	TRBV5-1	many	15	TRBJ2-1	-
CASGGSMQFF	TGTGCCAGCGGTGGTAGTATGCAGTTCTTC	TRBV2	-	10	TRBJ2-1	-
CASSSAGGGADTQYF	TGTGCCAGCAGCTCAGCGGGGGGGGGAGCAGATACGCAGTATTTT	TRBV7-3	few	15	TRBJ2-3	TRBD2
CASSKGAGEQFF	TGTGCCAGCAGCAAGGGGGCTGGAGAGCAGTTCTTC	TRBV12-3/TRBV12-4	few	12	TRBJ2-1	TRBD1
CSATGRRGTEAFF	TGCAGTGCTACAGGCAGGCGCGGGACTGAAGCTTTCTTT	TRBV20-1	-	13	TRBJ1-1	-
CATSRDQKRPSYNEQFF	TGTGCCACCAGCAGAGATCAAAAGCGGCCTTCCTACAATGAGCAGTTCTTC	TRBV15	-	17	TRBJ2-1	-
CASSSSGSSGANVLTF	TGTGCCAGCAGCAGTTCAGGTAGCTCTGGGGCCAACGTCCTGACTTTC	TRBV2	few	16	TRBJ2-6	-
CASSRGASGYNEQFF	TGTGCCAGCAGCCGAGGGGCCTCCGGGTACAATGAGCAGTTCTTC	TRBV7-3	medium-sized	15	TRBJ2-1	-
CSARKPGQGGHQPQHF	TGCAGTGCTCGAAAACCGGGACAGGGAGGACATCAGCCCCAGCATTTT	TRBV20-1	many	16	TRBJ1-5	TRBD1
CASSRYGTVGTDTQYF	TGTGCCAGCAGCCGATATGGGACAGTGGGCACAGATACGCAGTATTTT	TRBV7-9	-	16	TRBJ2-3	TRBD1
CASSLAGGANYGYTF	TGTGCCAGCAGCTTGGCAGGGGGCGCCAACTATGGCTACACCTTC	TRBV11-2	-	15	TRBJ1-2	TRBD1
CASSFYLYNEQFF	TGTGCCAGCAGTTTTTATCTATACAATGAGCAGTTCTTC	TRBV12-3/TRBV12-4	few	13	TRBJ2-1	-
CATSDSKADSYNEQFF	TGTGCCACCAGTGACTCAAAGGCCGACTCCTACAATGAGCAGTTCTTC	TRBV24-1	few	16	TRBJ2-1	-
CASRLGEMRETQYF	TGTGCCAGCAGATTGGGCGAGATGCGGGAGACCCAGTACTTC	TRBV7-2	-	14	TRBJ2-5	-
CASSRLAGVFNEQFF	TGTGCCAGCAGTCGTCTAGCGGGGGTCTTCAATGAGCAGTTCTTC	TRBV2	-	15	TRBJ2-1	TRBD2
CSGGGSQETQYF	TGCAGCGGGGGGGGGTCACAAGAGACCCAGTACTTC	TRBV29-1	many	12	TRBJ2-5	TRBD2
CASEQYSSYNSPLHF	TGTGCCAGCGAACAGTATAGCTCCTATAATTCACCCCTCCACTTT	TRBV7-9	few	15	TRBJ1-6	-
CASSLTSYNEQFF	TGTGCCAGCAGCTTGACCTCTTACAATGAGCAGTTCTTC	TRBV11-2	few	13	TRBJ2-1	-
CASSRHRGETQYF	TGCGCCAGCAGCCGACACCGAGGGGAGACCCAGTACTTC	TRBV4-3	few	13	TRBJ2-5	-
CASSQDMSGGADTQYF	TGTGCCAGCAGCCAAGATATGAGCGGGGGAGCAGATACGCAGTATTTT	TRBV4-2	many	16	TRBJ2-3	TRBD2
CASSWGDYEQYF	TGTGCCAGCAGTTGGGGGGATTACGAGCAGTACTTC	TRBV7-2	-	12	TRBJ2-7	-
CSARDLVKVSDTQYF	TGCAGTGCTAGAGATTTGGTGAAGGTCTCAGATACGCAGTATTTT	TRBV20-1	many	15	TRBJ2-3	-
CASSGGLFSEQFF	TGTGCCAGCAGCGGGGGACTCTTTTCTGAGCAGTTCTTC	TRBV7-2	few	13	TRBJ2-1	-
CASSLTSGGSELFF	TGTGCCAGCAGCTTAACTTCGGGAGGGAGTGAACTGTTTTTT	TRBV7-3	few	14	TRBJ1-4	-
CASSSRQGEQETQYF	TGTGCCAGCAGTTCCAGACAGGGGGAGCAAGAGACCCAGTACTTC	TRBV6-6	-	15	TRBJ2-5	TRBD1
CASSQDRKYEAFF	TGTGCCAGCAGCCAAGACAGAAAGTATGAAGCTTTCTTT	TRBV14	few	13	TRBJ1-1	-
CASSSIRRRTNTGELFF	TGTGCCAGCAGCTCTATCCGTAGGCGGACGAACACCGGGGAGCTGTTTTTT	TRBV7-2	-	17	TRBJ2-2	-
CASSPYSGETQYF	TGTGCCAGCTCACCTTACTCGGGAGAGACCCAGTACTTC	TRBV18	few	13	TRBJ2-5	-
CASGRNEQFF	TGTGCCTCGGGCAGGAATGAGCAGTTCTTC	TRBV5-5	many	10	TRBJ2-1	-
CSARDPLSGGTDTQYF	TGCAGTGCTAGAGATCCTCTTAGCGGGGGCACAGATACGCAGTATTTT	TRBV20-1	-	16	TRBJ2-3	TRBD2
CASSYPSRLALF	TGTGCCAGCAGTTACCCGTCAAGACTGGCCCTTTTC	TRBV6-2/TRBV6-3	few	12	TRBJ2-1	-